Each of the 9 T cell receptor beta chains below was sequenced from the same sample in a study of shared T cell receptors in the human thymus. Using immunoSEQ multiplex PCR, the repertoire was profiled, and TCRdb retains in-frame clones only, with some absent. The sample has about 610,000 clones, approximately 90% seen once; the top ten hold 0.008% to 0.011%. This same sample was also part of a study on human thymus T cells.

Sequencing was carried out using thymocytes. These receptors originate from a boy less than two years old with a congenital heart defect.

This sequence joins TRBV27 and TRBJ1-1; TRBD1 matches at 8 bases. The ends lost 5 bases at V and 7 bases at J; junction bases unmatched: 9. The CDR3 is made up of 14 amino acids. CDR1 is MNHEY, CDR2 SMNVEV, per germline (reference sequence). The DNA for the CDR3 is TGTGCCAGCAGTCCGGACAGGGCCAGAAGTGAAGCTTTCTTT. It encodes CASSPDRARSEAFF.

The chain links TRBV28 to TRBJ1-3; 8 bases line up with TRBD1. The V and J ends lost 3 bases and 2 bases, in that order; junction bases with no gene match: 3. The CDR3 sequence is 15 residues long. Germline CDR1 reads MDHEN; CDR2 reads SYDVKM. CDR3 sequence (DNA): TGTGCCAGCAGTTTGGGACAGGCCACTGGAAACACCATATATTTT. Its protein product is CASSLGQATGNTIYF.

The V and J genes are TRBV5-3 and TRBJ1-2, with D unclear. TRBV5-3 is an open reading frame whose function is uncertain. Trimming shortened V by 0 bases and J by 6 bases, and 9 bases separated the two germline ends. The CDR3 totals 13 residues. The CDR3 bases are TGTGCCAGAAGCTTGGTGGGGAGCGATGGCTACACCTTC. It specifies CARSLVGSDGYTF.

This clone appeared a few times. This chain links TRBV15 with TRBJ2-7; D gene unclear. Germline V gene lookup returns CDR1 LNHNV and CDR2 YYDKDF (reference sequence). The CDR3 sequence is 13 residues long. V was trimmed by 5 bases and J by 1 base, leaving 9 bases between them. CDR3 DNA: TGTGCCACCAGCCCACTAAGTTCCTACGAGCAGTACTTC. Protein: CATSPLSSYEQYF.

The rearrangement uses TRBV6-4 and TRBJ2-1, with 12 nucleotides matching TRBD2. V gave up 6 bases and J gave up 2 bases; unmatched junction bases: 5. CDR1 and CDR2 (germline): MRHNA, SNTAGT. The CDR3 is 16 amino acids. This chain's CDR3 is CASSAGTSGPYNEQFF. In nucleotides, the CDR3 is TGTGCCAGCAGCGCAGGGACTAGCGGGCCCTACAATGAGCAGTTCTTC.

This clone was observed once. The CDR3 DNA sequence: TGCAGTGCTAGAGAGGGGGCTGGCTACACCTTC. This translates into CSAREGAGYTF. The rearrangement links TRBV20-1 to TRBJ1-2; a possible D gene is TRBD1 (6 bases). The CDR3 totals 11 residues. From germline, CDR1 is DFQATT and CDR2 SNEGSKA (reference sequence). V lost 0 bases to trimming and J lost 7 bases, with 6 bases between them.

The chain employs TRBV7-3 and TRBJ2-7; TRBD2 matches at 13 bases. The J segment lost 3 bases and the V segment lost 5 bases, leaving 1 base of the junction unmatched. CDR3 size: 14 residues. CDR1 and CDR2 from the germline V gene are SGHTA and FQGTGA. CDR3 loop: CASSGTSGIYEQYF. The CDR3 DNA sequence: TGTGCCAGCAGCGGGACTAGCGGGATCTACGAGCAGTACTTC.

V gene TRBV6-5 combines with J gene TRBJ1-5, with 7 bases aligning to TRBD1. The trim removed 9 bases at V and 4 bases at J, leaving 9 bases unmatched. The CDR3 contains 14 residues. Germline CDR1 and CDR2: MNHEY and SVGAGI. The CDR3 reads CASQRGGLNQPQHF. CDR3 sequence (DNA): TGTGCCAGTCAGCGAGGGGGCTTAAATCAGCCCCAGCATTTT.

The table lists this clone with a count of one. The chain uses TRBV14 and TRBJ2-6; D unresolved. Germline V gene sequence: CDR1 SGHDN, CDR2 FVKESK. Trimming took 4 bases from V and 7 from J, leaving 8 bases between them. The CDR3 length is 13 residues. CDR3 sequence (DNA): TGTGCCAGCAGCCTCTCTCCCGCCAACGTCCTGACTTTC. Its translation: CASSLSPANVLTF.